The sequence of this TCR beta chain was determined in a study of cytotoxic CD8 clonotypes in ibrutinib-treated CLL. The overall study: Once patients had received a median roughly 11 months of treatment, range 6 to 36, response samples were obtained. There were, on average, over 250,000 productive templates and tens of thousands of productive rearrangements per sample. Findings and limits, study-wide: Rare overall, public clonotypes shrank or held steady under therapy. Sustained-remission and progressing patients diverged in sampling times.

As regards this clone: What it binds is not known.

The repertoire was sequenced with immunoSEQ multiplex PCR; TCRdb's copy has only in-frame clones and lacks some. The sample contains 52,000 or so clones, around four fifths of which appear only once. V was pared by 4 bases and J by 1 base, with 6 bases of the junction left unmatched. The CDR3 has 16 residues. Germline CDR1 is MDHEN and CDR2 is SYDVKM. This material consisted of PBMCs, taken after 24 months of ibrutinib treatment. The receptor's source is a human donor with chronic lymphocytic leukemia. This sequence joins TRBV28 and TRBJ2-2, with 7 bases identical to TRBD2. CDR3 amino acids: CASSSWWGGNTGELFF. CDR3 sequence (DNA): TGTGCCAGCAGTTCCTGGTGGGGGGGGAACACCGGGGAGCTGTTTTTT.